This T cell receptor (beta chain) emerged from a study of T cells in Graves' hyperthyroidism and ophthalmopathy. The source material, RNA transcripts, was used to amplify TCR beta CDR3 regions. The HTBI primer set was used in a first-round RT-PCR of the TCR CDR3. TCRdb reprocessed the multiplex PCR reads with MiXCR, giving one entry per CDR3 protein. The profile shows 600,000 or so distinct CDR3 sequences, 11% to 15% of them singletons. Study findings and constraints: Peripheral blood also featured most of the thyroid clonotypes expanded above 0.001.

This CDR3 has 14 residues. The ends lost 2 bases at V and 6 bases at J; junction bases unmatched: 7. Germline CDR1 SGHAT, CDR2 FQDESV (reference sequence). This clonotype was seen at least ten times. The antigen is unknown. Input material: blood. V and J are TRBV11-1 and TRBJ2-7; 7 bases agree with TRBD1. The clonotype comes from a woman aged 18-30 years with Graves' ophthalmopathy. Here the CDR3 reads CASSLSDRASEQYF. CDR3 DNA sequence: TGTGCCAGCAGCTTAAGCGACAGGGCTTCCGAGCAGTACTTC.